The 27 T cell receptor beta chains presented below share a single source sample, sequenced in a study of T cells after yellow fever vaccination. TCRdb itself ran the 5' RACE reads through MiXCR, one entry per CDR3 protein. Of 510,000 or so distinct CDR3 sequences listed, roughly 21% are singletons. The source was PBMCs, collected 15 days after the yellow fever booster vaccination. All receptors come from a young man who received the YFV17D yellow fever vaccine.

This clonotype came up many times. An end of the junction does not agree with germline; a read error may underlie this. The rearrangement uses TRBV5-1 and TRBJ2-7; the match to TRBD1 covers 8 bases. Germline loops: CDR1 SGHRS, CDR2 YFSETQ. The CDR3 sequence is 14 residues long. This chain's CDR3 is CASSLQGVSYEQYF. CDR3 in DNA: TGTGCCAGCTCCTTACAGGGGGTCTCCTACGAGCAGTACTTC.

The chain has TRBV28 and TRBJ2-7, with 9 positions matching TRBD2. Trimming removed 6 bases from V and 3 bases from J; junction bases left unmatched: 9. This CDR3 is built from 15 residues. The germline V gene encodes CDR1 MDHEN and CDR2 SYDVKM. The CDR3 sequence is CASSVRTSAGYEQYF. The CDR3 nucleotides read TGTGCCAGCAGCGTCCGGACTAGCGCAGGCTACGAGCAGTACTTC. The full variable domain, in which reference TRBV28 and TRBJ2-7 provide the parts outside the CDR3, is DVKVTQSSRYLVKRTGEKVFLECVQDMDHENMFWYRQDPGLGLRLIYFSYDVKMKEKGDIPEGYSVSREKKERFSLILESASTNQTSMYLCASSVRTSAGYEQYFGPGTRLTVT.

This clonotype was seen many times. This chain uses TRBV28 with TRBJ1-4, with TRBD1 identical over 7 bases. The CDR3 spans 15 residues. In germline, CDR1 is MDHEN, CDR2 SYDVKM. J was trimmed by 4 bases and V by 5 bases; bases with no gene match: 7. The CDR3 sequence is CASSEAGTVNEKLFF. CDR3 DNA: TGTGCCAGCAGTGAAGCCGGGACAGTTAATGAAAAACTGTTTTTT.

The rearrangement links TRBV10-3 to TRBJ2-3, with a possible D match to TRBD1 (6 bases). The CDR3 covers 11 residues. Germline loops: CDR1 ENHRY, CDR2 SYGVKD. V was clipped by 11 bases and J by 3 bases, with 9 bases between them. The CDR3 region is CASQGTDTQYF. The CDR3 nucleotides read TGTGCCTCCCAGGGGACAGATACGCAGTATTTT.

This clonotype has just one count. The chain carries TRBV10-3 and TRBJ1-5; a possible D gene is TRBD1 (5 bases). The V end lost 3 bases, the J end lost 5 bases, and 11 bases lay between the germline ends. This CDR3 spans 14 amino acids. Germline loops: CDR1 ENHRY, CDR2 SYGVKD. This CDR3 reads CAISDRQGDQPQHF. In nucleotides, the CDR3 is TGTGCCATCAGTGATCGGCAGGGCGATCAGCCCCAGCATTTT.

This chain links TRBV14 with TRBJ2-1, with 13 bases matching TRBD2. Germline-derived CDR1 and CDR2 are SGHDN and FVKESK. The CDR3 runs to 18 residues. The V and J ends lost 0 bases and 11 bases, in that order; junction bases with no gene match: 13. The CDR3 is CASSQDLGTSGRGRKQFF. CDR3 in DNA: TGTGCCAGCAGCCAAGATTTAGGAACTAGCGGGAGGGGGCGGAAGCAGTTCTTC.

This clonotype was seen a handful of times. The J gene is TRBJ2-7, the V gene TRBV6-5; D is ambiguous. V was pared by 6 bases and J by 5 bases, with 11 bases between. The CDR3 spans 12 residues. The V gene's germline CDR1 is MNHEY and CDR2 SVGAGI. CDR3 sequence: CASSPSRHEQYF. The CDR3 DNA is TGTGCCAGCAGCCCGAGTCGGCACGAGCAGTACTTC.

V gene TRBV12-3 or TRBV12-4 combines with J gene TRBJ2-3, with 9 bases that match TRBD2. J gave up 2 bases and V 7 bases, and 10 bases lay outside the gene matches. The CDR3 consists of 16 residues. The CDR3, as DNA: TGTGCCAGCACCCCCCCCCTAGCGGGACCCACAGATACGCAGTATTTT. The encoded protein is CASTPPLAGPTDTQYF.

The sample holds a few counts of this clonotype. The J gene is TRBJ2-1, the V gene TRBV5-1; TRBD1 matches 8 bases. Germline assignment: CDR1 SGHRS and CDR2 YFSETQ. Losses at the gene ends were 2 bases for V and 6 bases for J; bases not matched to a gene: 7. The CDR3 runs 15 residues. The chain's CDR3 is CASSFGQGSSNEQFF. Here the CDR3 DNA reads TGCGCCAGCAGCTTCGGACAGGGCTCTTCCAATGAGCAGTTCTTC.

This clonotype was found a few times. This rearrangement joins TRBV6-2 or TRBV6-3 to TRBJ2-1; the D is unclear. There are 15 residues in the CDR3. Germline lookup yields CDR1 MNHEY and CDR2 SVGEGT. With 6 bases removed from V and 13 bases from J, the gap between germline ends came to 25 bases. This CDR3 reads CASSTAGPLSLPQFF. CDR3 nucleotides: TGTGCCAGCAGCACTGCCGGGCCTCTCTCCCTCCCCCAGTTCTTC.

The chain uses TRBV20-1 and TRBJ2-2; 13 bases agree with TRBD2. The CDR3 extends over 17 amino acids. J was trimmed by 0 bases and V by 6 bases; bases with no gene match: 7. Germline V gives CDR1 DFQATT, CDR2 SNEGSKA (reference sequence). The CDR3 sequence: CSAPGLAGAPNTGELFF. The DNA of the CDR3 is TGCAGTGCCCCTGGACTAGCGGGAGCCCCGAACACCGGGGAGCTGTTTTTT.

This clonotype was counted only a few times. The rearrangement links TRBV7-9 to TRBJ2-2, with D uncertain. With 7 bases removed from V and 8 bases from J, the gap between germline ends came to 11 bases. The germline V gene has CDR1 SEHNR and CDR2 FQNEAQ (reference sequence). CDR3 length equals 12 residues. The CDR3 DNA sequence: TGTGCCAGCATTGCGGCCTTAGGGGAGCTGTTTTTT. It specifies CASIAALGELFF. Combining the CDR3 with reference TRBV7-9 and TRBJ2-2 gives the whole variable domain DTGVSQNPRHKITKRGQNVTFRCDPISEHNRLYWYRQTLGQGPEFLTYFQNEAQLEKSRLLSDRFSAERPKGSFSTLEIQRTEQGDSAMYLCASIAALGELFFGEGSRLTVL.

J is TRBJ2-1 and V is TRBV28; D gene uncertain. V was clipped by 10 bases and J by 2 bases, with 12 bases between them. The CDR3 spans 13 residues. Germline-derived CDR1 and CDR2 are MDHEN and SYDVKM. The CDR3 sequence is CATEHGPYNEQFF. The CDR3 nucleotides are TGTGCCACCGAACACGGTCCCTACAATGAGCAGTTCTTC.

This clonotype was counted only a few times. V is TRBV6-2 or TRBV6-3 and J is TRBJ2-7; perhaps TRBD1 as D (6 bases). Trimming removed 4 bases at V and 5 bases at J, with 15 bases between. The CDR3 has 14 residues. Germline V gene sequence: CDR1 MNHEY, CDR2 SVGEGT. CDR3 sequence: CASSFGWGRNEQYF. The CDR3, as DNA: TGTGCCAGCAGTTTTGGTTGGGGGCGCAACGAGCAGTACTTC.

This sequence joins TRBV9 and TRBJ2-7; 8 bases are shared with TRBD1. V lost 0 bases and J lost 6; bases outside the gene matches: 5. Looked up from germline, CDR1 is SGDLS and CDR2 is YYNGEE. The CDR3 is 14 residues long. The CDR3 DNA follows: TGTGCCAGCAGCGTAGAGTGGACAGGGCGCGAGCAGTACTTC. Its translation: CASSVEWTGREQYF. Full variable domain (remainder filled in from reference TRBV9 and TRBJ2-7): DSGVTQTPKHLITATGQRVTLRCSPRSGDLSVYWYQQSLDQGLQFLIQYYNGEERAKGNILERFSAQQFPDLHSELNLSSLELGDSALYFCASSVEWTGREQYFGPGTRLTVT.

The J gene is TRBJ1-5, the V gene TRBV21-1; the DNA was not used to check the table's D call, TRBD1. TRBV21-1 is a recognized pseudogene. The length of the CDR3 is 16 residues. CDR3 in DNA: TGTGCCAGCAGCAAAGTACAGGGACATAGCAATCAGCCCCAGCATTTT. The encoded protein is CASSKVQGHSNQPQHF.

This clonotype turned up a few times. The rearrangement joins TRBV20-1 to TRBJ2-1; TRBD2 aligns across 8 bases. The CDR3 is 15 residues long. V was clipped by 1 base and J by 9 bases; unmatched bases: 11. CDR1 DFQATT and CDR2 SNEGSKA come from the germline V gene (reference sequence). CDR3 amino acids: CSARVTGTRLGEQFF. CDR3 nucleotides: TGCAGTGCTAGAGTTACCGGGACTAGGCTTGGTGAGCAGTTCTTC.

V is TRBV29-1 and J is TRBJ2-1; D gene ambiguous. The length of the CDR3 is 14 residues. The germline gives CDR1 SQVTM, CDR2 ANQGSEA. Trimming removed 6 bases from V and 6 bases from J, with 18 bases in between. The CDR3 DNA sequence: TGCAGCGTCTTAGGGCAGAACACCCTCAATGAGCAGTTCTTC. Protein sequence: CSVLGQNTLNEQFF.

The chain recombines TRBV4-1 with TRBJ2-1; 11 bases agree with TRBD2. In germline, CDR1 is MGHRA, CDR2 YSYEKL. The junction had 17 bases not matched to a gene; V was cut back by 1 base and J by 3 bases. This CDR3 comprises 21 residues. As DNA, the CDR3 is TGCGCCAGCAGCCAAGTCGTGATGGGAACACTTAGCGGGAGGGACTACAATGAGCAGTTCTTC. Encoded protein: CASSQVVMGTLSGRDYNEQFF.

The J gene is TRBJ1-1, the V gene TRBV20-1; possible D gene TRBD1, 6 bases. The V gene's germline CDR1 is DFQATT and CDR2 SNEGSKA (reference sequence). The CDR3 is made up of 17 amino acids. Trimming pared 0 bases from V and 1 base from J, leaving 18 bases between. The CDR3 DNA is TGCAGTGCTAGAGATATTCTTCTACAGGGAGCGAACACTGAAGCTTTCTTT. The encoded protein is CSARDILLQGANTEAFF.

This sequence joins TRBV5-1 and TRBJ2-7, with 9 bases aligning to TRBD1. This CDR3 comprises 14 residues. Germline CDR1 SGHRS, CDR2 YFSETQ. V lost 6 bases and J lost 2; bases outside the gene matches: 6. The CDR3 nucleotides are TGCGCCAGCACTGGGGGACAGGGCCCCTACGAGCAGTACTTC. As protein: CASTGGQGPYEQYF.

The chain joins TRBV7-9 to TRBJ2-4, with 7 bases fitting TRBD2. The length of the CDR3 is 16 residues. Trimming cost V 5 bases and J 7 bases; bases outside gene matches: 14. The V gene's germline CDR1 is SEHNR and CDR2 FQNEAQ (reference sequence). The CDR3 sequence: CASSLGSGARRNIQYF. In DNA, the CDR3 is TGTGCCAGCAGCCTAGGCAGCGGGGCGAGGAGGAACATTCAGTACTTC.

This clonotype was seen many times. The chain is built from TRBV20-1 and TRBJ2-2; the match to TRBD1 covers 10 bases. Trimming took 5 bases from V and 5 from J; bases not matched to a gene: 5. The CDR3 runs 14 residues. Per the germline V gene, CDR1 is DFQATT and CDR2 is SNEGSKA (reference sequence). For the CDR3, the DNA is TGCAGTGCTCGGGACAGGGGATGGACCGGGGAGCTGTTTTTT. Amino acids: CSARDRGWTGELFF.

This clonotype was observed a few times. The chain has TRBV27 and TRBJ1-1; possibly TRBD1 for D (5 bases). The CDR3 covers 12 residues. Germline V gene data show CDR1 as MNHEY and CDR2 as SMNVEV (reference sequence). Trimming cost V 2 bases and J 10 bases, with 11 bases left between them. The DNA for the CDR3 is TGTGCCAGCAGTTTAGGCGGAGGGGCAGCTTTCTTT. Translation: CASSLGGGAAFF.

The V and J genes are TRBV20-1 and TRBJ2-1; 11 bases map to TRBD2. The CDR3 loop spans 14 amino acids. The junction had 5 bases not matched to a gene; V was cut back by 2 bases and J by 8 bases. Germline CDR1 reads DFQATT; CDR2 reads SNEGSKA (reference sequence). The CDR3 reads CSARIAGGPHEQFF. The CDR3 nucleotides read TGCAGTGCTAGAATAGCGGGAGGGCCGCATGAGCAGTTCTTC.

This clonotype was seen a few times. V and J are TRBV4-3 and TRBJ2-7, with TRBD1 matching over 7 bases. Looked up from germline, CDR1 is LGHNA and CDR2 is YSLEER. The CDR3 is made up of 15 amino acids. J gave up 0 bases and V 0 bases, and 2 bases lay outside the gene matches. The CDR3 region is CASSQDWDSSYEQYF. DNA of the CDR3: TGCGCCAGCAGCCAAGACTGGGACAGCTCCTACGAGCAGTACTTC.

This chain links TRBV29-1 with TRBJ2-3; 9 bases fit TRBD2. This CDR3 is built from 13 residues. Germline V gene data show CDR1 as SQVTM and CDR2 as ANQGSEA. CDR3 residues: CSCSRGRGDTQYF. CDR3 nucleotide sequence: TGCAGTTGCTCCCGCGGGAGGGGTGATACGCAGTATTTT.